This is a list of T cell receptor beta chains from one sample in a study of shared T cell receptors in the human thymus. Clones were sequenced by immunoSEQ multiplex PCR, and TCRdb holds only the in-frame ones, with some missing. The table records hundreds of thousands of clones, roughly 86% of them present only once. In addition, the sample was reused for a study of human thymus T cells.

The sample comprised thymocytes. These receptors all come from a boy under three years old with a congenital heart defect. Each CDR3 is given without its conserved first and last residue. Each record gives: V gene, J gene, CDR3 protein.

V gene: TRBV6-1
J gene: TRBJ1-5
CDR3 protein: ASSGPRQASNQPQH

V gene: TRBV5-6
J gene: TRBJ1-1
CDR3 protein: ASSLGGDTEAF

V gene: TRBV6-1
J gene: TRBJ2-1
CDR3 protein: ASSERSRMGF

V gene: TRBV25-1
J gene: TRBJ2-1
CDR3 protein: ASSGEPGLAQF

V gene: TRBV7-2
J gene: TRBJ1-1
CDR3 protein: ASSTTGDPNTEAF

V gene: TRBV5-1
J gene: TRBJ2-2
CDR3 protein: ASSWTAVHEGTGELF

V gene: TRBV19
J gene: TRBJ1-4
CDR3 protein: ASRLLRDGNEKLF

V gene: TRBV27
J gene: TRBJ1-2
CDR3 protein: ASSFAGPSNYGYT

V gene: TRBV7-9
J gene: TRBJ2-7
CDR3 protein: ASSLYALGVVEQY

V gene: TRBV9
J gene: TRBJ2-6
CDR3 protein: ASSVVWRSSGANVLT

V gene: TRBV19
J gene: TRBJ1-5
CDR3 protein: ASSTLTGNQPQH

V gene: TRBV6-1
J gene: TRBJ2-5
CDR3 protein: ASSEPHPRVERETQY

V gene: TRBV28
J gene: TRBJ2-7
CDR3 protein: ASSPPTGGPIYEQY

V gene: TRBV5-1
J gene: TRBJ2-1
CDR3 protein: ASSFRLDEQF

V gene: TRBV27
J gene: TRBJ2-3
CDR3 protein: ASSNRERQCTDTQY

V gene: TRBV7-9
J gene: TRBJ2-5
CDR3 protein: ASSNPGWGY

V gene: TRBV9
J gene: TRBJ2-5
CDR3 protein: ASSVGSSLETQY

V gene: TRBV5-1
J gene: TRBJ2-3
CDR3 protein: ASRAGGWRTDTQY

V gene: TRBV6-6
J gene: TRBJ2-7
CDR3 protein: ASSATETYEQY

V gene: TRBV9
J gene: TRBJ2-3
CDR3 protein: ASTRGGGYTQY

V gene: TRBV6-5
J gene: TRBJ2-1
CDR3 protein: ASSYPTGKEQF

V gene: TRBV28
J gene: TRBJ2-4
CDR3 protein: ASSLFFQGARKIAKNIQY

V gene: TRBV13
J gene: TRBJ2-5
CDR3 protein: ASSFSRAYGGETQY

V gene: TRBV2
J gene: TRBJ1-4
CDR3 protein: ASSELGDNEKLF

V gene: TRBV5-3
J gene: TRBJ1-4
CDR3 protein: AIRSGVTNEKLF

V gene: TRBV2
J gene: TRBJ1-6
CDR3 protein: ASSRDRDESPLH

V gene: TRBV6-1
J gene: TRBJ1-5
CDR3 protein: ASSERFYSNQPQH

V gene: TRBV29-1
J gene: TRBJ2-5
CDR3 protein: SVDGPGGNQY

V gene: TRBV29-1
J gene: TRBJ1-3
CDR3 protein: SVGQSQGTIY

V gene: TRBV5-1
J gene: TRBJ2-1
CDR3 protein: ASSLDTGTGVLDEQF

V gene: TRBV9
J gene: TRBJ2-7
CDR3 protein: ASSGTRPPYEQY

V gene: TRBV28
J gene: TRBJ2-5
CDR3 protein: ASSSSRGRETQY

V gene: TRBV7-9
J gene: TRBJ2-1
CDR3 protein: ASSLVLAPSSYNEQF

V gene: TRBV4-1
J gene: TRBJ1-2
CDR3 protein: ASSQGQGENYGYT

V gene: TRBV2
J gene: TRBJ1-2
CDR3 protein: ASSEPRQERFNYGYT

V gene: TRBV2
J gene: TRBJ1-2
CDR3 protein: ASNIDYGYT

V gene: TRBV30
J gene: TRBJ1-1
CDR3 protein: AWSVRQGNTEAF

V gene: TRBV7-9
J gene: TRBJ1-2
CDR3 protein: ASSLVRVQQSNYGYT

V gene: TRBV4-3
J gene: TRBJ1-5
CDR3 protein: ASSQDVGAPGNQPQH

V gene: TRBV5-1
J gene: TRBJ2-7
CDR3 protein: ASSSHGQGYEQY

V gene: TRBV13
J gene: TRBJ2-7
CDR3 protein: ASSGRGMGRQY

V gene: TRBV30
J gene: TRBJ1-1
CDR3 protein: AWSGDREATEAF

V gene: TRBV10-3
J gene: TRBJ2-3
CDR3 protein: AISEWSSGEDTQY

V gene: TRBV27
J gene: TRBJ1-6
CDR3 protein: ASTHRKVLNSPLH

V gene: TRBV15
J gene: TRBJ2-6
CDR3 protein: ATSRGAGSGANVLT

V gene: TRBV5-1
J gene: TRBJ2-7
CDR3 protein: ASSPGGDRGPVAVNYEQY

V gene: TRBV4-3
J gene: TRBJ1-5
CDR3 protein: ASKLWTGINQPQH

V gene: TRBV4-2
J gene: TRBJ2-7
CDR3 protein: ASSQRQGHEQY

V gene: TRBV28
J gene: TRBJ1-5
CDR3 protein: ASSLAGGQPQH

V gene: TRBV4-1
J gene: TRBJ1-6
CDR3 protein: ASSPPPDSLHYNSPLH

V gene: TRBV2
J gene: TRBJ1-1
CDR3 protein: ASSGTGGTDLNTEAF

V gene: TRBV28
J gene: TRBJ1-5
CDR3 protein: ASSLQGAVCNQPQH

V gene: TRBV2
J gene: TRBJ1-5
CDR3 protein: ASTWDRERGNQPQH

V gene: TRBV7-9
J gene: TRBJ2-2
CDR3 protein: ASSLAFTSLDTGELF

V gene: TRBV5-4
J gene: TRBJ2-2
CDR3 protein: ASSTSQSSGTNTGELF

V gene: TRBV4-3
J gene: TRBJ2-1
CDR3 protein: ASGQDRGYNEQF

V gene: TRBV11-2
J gene: TRBJ2-7
CDR3 protein: ASSSWDSSYEQY